This T cell receptor (beta chain) emerged from a study of cytomegalovirus exposure and HLA in healthy donors. The table lists this clone with a few counts. Its antigen is still unknown. V was pared by 3 bases and J by 2 bases, with 14 bases between. CDR1 SGHAT and CDR2 FQNNGV come from the germline V gene. The CDR3 is made up of 16 amino acids. General study results and limits: As immune exposure information, only CMV serostatus was available. The study labeled 150 to 200 TCR beta chains cytomegalovirus-associated.

A multiplex PCR was run with 60 Vbeta primers and 13 Jbeta primers. Data came from immunoSEQ multiplex PCR; TCRdb stores just in-frame clones and leaves some out. The data hold 55,000 to 75,000 clones, with roughly 80% observed a single time. Sequenced input: PBMCs. The sequence came from a woman in her thirties in good health and CMV-seropositive. The V call is TRBV11-2, the J call TRBJ2-1, with D possibly TRBD2 on 6 matching bases. CDR3 loop: CASSLLRGRTYNEQFF. CDR3 nucleotide sequence: TGTGCCAGCAGCTTGTTGAGAGGGAGGACCTACAATGAGCAGTTCTTC.